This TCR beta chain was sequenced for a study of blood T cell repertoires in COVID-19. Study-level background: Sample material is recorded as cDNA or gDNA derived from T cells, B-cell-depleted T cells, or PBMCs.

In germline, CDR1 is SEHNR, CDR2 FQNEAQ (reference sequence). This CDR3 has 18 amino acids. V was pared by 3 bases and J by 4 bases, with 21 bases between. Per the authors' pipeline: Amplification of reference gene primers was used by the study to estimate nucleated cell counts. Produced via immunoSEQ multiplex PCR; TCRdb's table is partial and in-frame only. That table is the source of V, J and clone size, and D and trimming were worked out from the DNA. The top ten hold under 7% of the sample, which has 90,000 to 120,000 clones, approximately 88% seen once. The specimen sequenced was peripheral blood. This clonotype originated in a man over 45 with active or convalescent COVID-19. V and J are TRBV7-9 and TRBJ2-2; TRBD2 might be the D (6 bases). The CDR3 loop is CASSFPSFRGWATGELFF. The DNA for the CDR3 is TGTGCCAGCAGCTTTCCCTCTTTTCGGGGGTGGGCCACCGGGGAGCTGTTTTTT. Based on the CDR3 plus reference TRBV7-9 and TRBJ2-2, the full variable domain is DTGVSQNPRHKITKRGQNVTFRCDPISEHNRLYWYRQTLGQGPEFLTYFQNEAQLEKSRLLSDRFSAERPKGSFSTLEIQRTEQGDSAMYLCASSFPSFRGWATGELFFGEGSRLTVL.